This T cell receptor (beta chain) stems from a study of T cells in tumors after PD-1 blockade. Measured with immunoSEQ multiplex PCR; TCRdb has only the in-frame clones, and not every one. The data contain about 47,000 clones, about four fifths of them singletons. CDR3 length equals 13 residues. Per germline, CDR1 GTSNPN and CDR2 SVGIG (reference sequence). V was clipped by 7 bases and J by 4 bases; unmatched bases: 9. The V call is TRBV30, the J call TRBJ2-5, with 7 bases identical to TRBD2. The receptor's source is a human donor with basal cell carcinoma. This material consisted of PBMCs, taken before anti-PD-1 treatment. For the CDR3, the DNA is TGTGCCTTGGGAGGGAGGCCCTTAGAGACCCAGTACTTC. Its protein is CALGGRPLETQYF.